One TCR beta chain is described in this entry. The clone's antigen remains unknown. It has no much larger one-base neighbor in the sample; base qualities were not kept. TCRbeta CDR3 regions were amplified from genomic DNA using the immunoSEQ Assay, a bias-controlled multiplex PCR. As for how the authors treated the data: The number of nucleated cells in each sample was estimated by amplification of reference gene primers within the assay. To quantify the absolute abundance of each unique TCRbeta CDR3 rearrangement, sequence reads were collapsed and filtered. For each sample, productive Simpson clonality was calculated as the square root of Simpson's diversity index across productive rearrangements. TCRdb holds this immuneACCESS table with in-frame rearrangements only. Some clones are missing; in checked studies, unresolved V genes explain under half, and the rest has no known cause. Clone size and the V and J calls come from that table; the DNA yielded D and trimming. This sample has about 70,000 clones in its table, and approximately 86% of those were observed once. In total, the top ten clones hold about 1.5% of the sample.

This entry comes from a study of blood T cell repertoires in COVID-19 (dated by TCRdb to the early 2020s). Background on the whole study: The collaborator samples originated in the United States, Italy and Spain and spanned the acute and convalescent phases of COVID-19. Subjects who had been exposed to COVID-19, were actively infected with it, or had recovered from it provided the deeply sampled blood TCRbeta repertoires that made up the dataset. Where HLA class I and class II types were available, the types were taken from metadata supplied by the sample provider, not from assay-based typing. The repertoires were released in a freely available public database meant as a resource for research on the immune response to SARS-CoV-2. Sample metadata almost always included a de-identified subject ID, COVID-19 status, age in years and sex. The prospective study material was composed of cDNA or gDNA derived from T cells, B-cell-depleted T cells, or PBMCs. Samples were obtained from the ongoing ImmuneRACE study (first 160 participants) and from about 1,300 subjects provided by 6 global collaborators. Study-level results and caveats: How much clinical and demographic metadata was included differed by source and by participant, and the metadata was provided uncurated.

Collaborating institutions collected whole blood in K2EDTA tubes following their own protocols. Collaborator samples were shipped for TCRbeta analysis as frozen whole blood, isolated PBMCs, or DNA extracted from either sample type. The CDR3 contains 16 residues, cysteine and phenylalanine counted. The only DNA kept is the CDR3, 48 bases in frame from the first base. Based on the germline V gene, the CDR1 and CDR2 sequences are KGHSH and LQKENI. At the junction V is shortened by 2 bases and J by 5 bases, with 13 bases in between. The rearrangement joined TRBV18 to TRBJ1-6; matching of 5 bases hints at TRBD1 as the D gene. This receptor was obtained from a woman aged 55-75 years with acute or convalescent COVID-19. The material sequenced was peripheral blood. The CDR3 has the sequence CASSPASAGNNSPLHF. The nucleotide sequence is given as TGTGCCAGCTCACCAGCTTCGGCAGGGAATAATTCACCCCTCCACTTT.